This TCR beta chain was captured by sequencing in a study of T cells after somatic rescue of genetic block. Here immunoSEQ multiplex PCR was the method, and the copy in TCRdb shows in-frame clones only, minus some. The table shows roughly 67,000 clones, with about 90% occurring only once. Trimming left V 6 bases short and J 1 base short, with 15 bases between. Germline CDR1 is WNHNN and CDR2 is SYGVQD (reference sequence). CDR3 length equals 16 residues. The material sequenced was peripheral blood mononuclear cells (PBMCs). The receptor was derived from a man between 35 and 55 years old. V usage is TRBV10-1 and J usage is TRBJ2-2; D is uncertain. The CDR3 spells CASRLTRWGNTGELFF. Here the CDR3 DNA reads TGCGCCAGCAGACTAACCCGGTGGGGGAACACCGGGGAGCTGTTTTTT.